One TCR beta chain is described in this entry. TCRdb keeps only in-frame clones here, not all; method: immunoSEQ multiplex PCR. Among roughly 160,000 clones listed, roughly four fifths were seen once. This sample stems from a study of blood T cell repertoires in COVID-19. This CDR3 spans 22 amino acids. V was clipped by 4 bases and J by 7 bases; unmatched bases: 25. Germline CDR1 SNHLY, CDR2 FYNNEI. This chain joins TRBV2 and TRBJ2-3; 14 bases agree with TRBD2. The clonotype comes from a man aged 70-80 years with active or convalescent COVID-19. What was sequenced was peripheral blood. CDR3 bases: TGTGCCAGCAGTGGGCCTCCCCCTCGACTAGCGGGGGGGCTGTCTCTCGAAAATACGCAGTATTTT. Protein: CASSGPPPRLAGGLSLENTQYF.